This T cell receptor beta chain comes out of a study of shared clonotypes between healthy human individuals. The V end lost 10 bases, the J end lost 2 bases, and 15 bases lay between the germline ends. The V gene's germline CDR1 is MNHNS and CDR2 SASEGT. CDR3 length equals 13 residues. Repertoires were generated with immunoSEQ multiplex PCR, while TCRdb's copy carries only in-frame clones and drops some. The sample records about 2.1 million clones, 85% to 95% being singletons. Naive CD8 isolation took CD45RO-negative cells positively selected for CCR7 and excluded terminally differentiated effector memory CD45RA+ cells.

This receptor was identified in a man between 18 and 29 years old in good health. Some clones in this sample may be carry-over from other donors' samples. The sequencing input was naive CD8+ T cells from PBMCs. The chain carries TRBV6-1 and TRBJ2-7; either TRBD1 or TRBD2 may fit D (5 bases each). The CDR3 DNA is TGTGCCAACTGGGACGGGTCGGCCTACGAGCAGTACTTC. Translating it yields CANWDGSAYEQYF.